This T cell receptor beta chain was observed in a study of T cell clones after liver transplantation. Study details: TCRbeta sequencing after a pre-transplant mixed lymphocyte reaction identified graft-donor-reactive clones, later tracked in post-transplant blood. As an antigen-independent comparator, third-party-reactive TCRbeta sequences came from pre-transplant mixed lymphocyte reactions. Draws occurred before transplant, before withdrawal, and after complete or failed withdrawal.

CDR1 is MDHEN and CDR2 is SYDVKM in the germline V gene. Losses at the gene ends were 5 bases for V and 2 bases for J; bases not matched to a gene: 6. The CDR3 length is 14 residues. TCRdb's table, derived via immunoSEQ multiplex PCR, lists solely in-frame clones and lacks some. Of about 75,000 clones in the sample, around four fifths were seen once. The TCR sequence derives from a human patient who received a liver transplant. The graft donor may be the source of some T cells. The material was CD4+ T cells from blood, obtained roughly 50 months after liver transplant. V is TRBV28 and J is TRBJ2-7; 7 nucleotides agree with TRBD1. The CDR3 nucleotides are TGTGCCAGCAGTAGGGACAGATGGACCTACGAGCAGTACTTC. It translates to CASSRDRWTYEQYF. Full variable domain (remainder filled in from reference TRBV28 and TRBJ2-7): DVKVTQSSRYLVKRTGEKVFLECVQDMDHENMFWYRQDPGLGLRLIYFSYDVKMKEKGDIPEGYSVSREKKERFSLILESASTNQTSMYLCASSRDRWTYEQYFGPGTRLTVT.